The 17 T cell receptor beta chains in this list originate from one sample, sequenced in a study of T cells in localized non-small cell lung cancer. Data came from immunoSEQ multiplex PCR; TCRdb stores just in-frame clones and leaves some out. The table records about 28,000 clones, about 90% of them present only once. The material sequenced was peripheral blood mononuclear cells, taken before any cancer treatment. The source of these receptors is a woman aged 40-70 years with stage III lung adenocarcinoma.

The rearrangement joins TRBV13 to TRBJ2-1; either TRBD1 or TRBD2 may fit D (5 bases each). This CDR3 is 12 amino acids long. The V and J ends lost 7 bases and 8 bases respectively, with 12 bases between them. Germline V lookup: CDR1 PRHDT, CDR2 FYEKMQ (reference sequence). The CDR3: CASTLGVDEQFF. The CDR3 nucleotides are TGTGCCAGCACCCTGGGGGTCGATGAGCAGTTCTTC.

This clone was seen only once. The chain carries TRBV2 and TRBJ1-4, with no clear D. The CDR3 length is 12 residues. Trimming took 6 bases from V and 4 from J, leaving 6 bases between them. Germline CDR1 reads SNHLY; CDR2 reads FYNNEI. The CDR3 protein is CASRQFNEKLFF. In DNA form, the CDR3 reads TGTGCCAGCAGGCAGTTTAATGAAAAACTGTTTTTT.

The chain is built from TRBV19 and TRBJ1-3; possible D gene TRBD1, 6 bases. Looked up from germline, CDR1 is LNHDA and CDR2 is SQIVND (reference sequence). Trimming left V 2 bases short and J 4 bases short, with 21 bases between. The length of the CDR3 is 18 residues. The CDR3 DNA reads TGTGCCAGTAGTATACTCCTGAGAGGGGGTACGAGAGGAAACACCATATATTTT. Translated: CASSILLRGGTRGNTIYF.

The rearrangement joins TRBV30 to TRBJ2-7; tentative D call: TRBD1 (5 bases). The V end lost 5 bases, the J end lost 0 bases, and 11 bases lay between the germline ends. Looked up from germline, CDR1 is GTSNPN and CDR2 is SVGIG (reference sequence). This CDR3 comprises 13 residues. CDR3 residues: CAWENRISYEQYF. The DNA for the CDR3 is TGTGCCTGGGAGAACAGGATCTCCTACGAGCAGTACTTC.

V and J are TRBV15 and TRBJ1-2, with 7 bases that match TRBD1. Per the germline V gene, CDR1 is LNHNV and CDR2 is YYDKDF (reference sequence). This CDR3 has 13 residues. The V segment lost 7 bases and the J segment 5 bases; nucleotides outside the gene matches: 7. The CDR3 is CATTETGRYGYTF. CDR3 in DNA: TGTGCCACCACTGAGACAGGGAGGTATGGCTACACCTTC.

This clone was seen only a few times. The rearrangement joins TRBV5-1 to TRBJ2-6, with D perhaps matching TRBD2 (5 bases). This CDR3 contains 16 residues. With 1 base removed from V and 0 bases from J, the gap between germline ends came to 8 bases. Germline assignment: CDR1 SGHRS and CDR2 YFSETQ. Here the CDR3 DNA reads TGCGCCAGCAGCTTGCGTAGCGTCTCTGGGGCCAACGTCCTGACTTTC. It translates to CASSLRSVSGANVLTF.

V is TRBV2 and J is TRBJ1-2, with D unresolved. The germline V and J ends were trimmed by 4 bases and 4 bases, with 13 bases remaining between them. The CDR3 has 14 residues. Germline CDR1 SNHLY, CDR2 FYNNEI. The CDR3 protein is CASSAAEKSYGYTF. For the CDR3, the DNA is TGTGCCAGCAGTGCAGCAGAGAAGAGCTATGGCTACACCTTC. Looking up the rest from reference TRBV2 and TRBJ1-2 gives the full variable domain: EPEVTQTPSHQVTQMGQEVILRCVPISNHLYFYWYRQILGQKVEFLVSFYNNEISEKSEIFDDQFSVERPDGSNFTLKIRSTKLEDSAMYFCASSAAEKSYGYTFGSGTRLTVV.

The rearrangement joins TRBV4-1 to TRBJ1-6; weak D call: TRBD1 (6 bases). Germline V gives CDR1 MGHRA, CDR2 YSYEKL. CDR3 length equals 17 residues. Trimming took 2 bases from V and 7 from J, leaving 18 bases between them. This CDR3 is CASSQNRGGASNSPLHF. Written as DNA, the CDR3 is TGCGCCAGCAGCCAAAATCGAGGGGGGGCGAGCAATTCACCCCTCCACTTT.

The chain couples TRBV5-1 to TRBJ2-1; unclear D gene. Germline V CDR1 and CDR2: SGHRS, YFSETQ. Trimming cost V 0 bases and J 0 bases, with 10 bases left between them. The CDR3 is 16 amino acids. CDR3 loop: CASSLEAPTSYNEQFF. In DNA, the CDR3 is TGCGCCAGCAGCTTGGAGGCACCGACCTCCTACAATGAGCAGTTCTTC.

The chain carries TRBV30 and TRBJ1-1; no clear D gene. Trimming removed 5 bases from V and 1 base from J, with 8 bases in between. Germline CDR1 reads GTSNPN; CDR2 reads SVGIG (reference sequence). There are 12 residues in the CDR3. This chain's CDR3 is CAWRTGNTEAFF. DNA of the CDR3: TGTGCCTGGCGGACGGGGAACACTGAAGCTTTCTTT.

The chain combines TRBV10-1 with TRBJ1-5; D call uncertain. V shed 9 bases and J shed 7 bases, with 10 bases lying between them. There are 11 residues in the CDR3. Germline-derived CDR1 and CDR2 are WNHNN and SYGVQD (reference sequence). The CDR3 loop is CARDRRQPQHF. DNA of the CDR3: TGCGCCAGGGACCGGAGGCAGCCCCAGCATTTT.

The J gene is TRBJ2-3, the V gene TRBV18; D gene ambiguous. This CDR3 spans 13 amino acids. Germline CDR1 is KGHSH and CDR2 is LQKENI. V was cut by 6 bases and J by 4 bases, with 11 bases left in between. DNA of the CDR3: TGTGCCAGCTCTTCCGCAGGAGCAGATACGCAGTATTTT. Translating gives CASSSAGADTQYF.

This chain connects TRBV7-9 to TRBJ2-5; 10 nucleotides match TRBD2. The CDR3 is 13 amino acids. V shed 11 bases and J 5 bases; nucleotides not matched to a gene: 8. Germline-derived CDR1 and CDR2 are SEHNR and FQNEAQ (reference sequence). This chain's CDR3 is CAVTSGDRETQYF. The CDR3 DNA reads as TGTGCCGTAACTAGCGGGGACAGGGAGACCCAGTACTTC.

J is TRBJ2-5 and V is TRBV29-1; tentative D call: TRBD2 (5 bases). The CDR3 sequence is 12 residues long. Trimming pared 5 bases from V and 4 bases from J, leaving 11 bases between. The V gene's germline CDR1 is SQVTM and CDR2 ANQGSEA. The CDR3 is CSVITGRETQYF. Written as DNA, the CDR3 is TGCAGCGTTATTACGGGAAGAGAGACCCAGTACTTC.

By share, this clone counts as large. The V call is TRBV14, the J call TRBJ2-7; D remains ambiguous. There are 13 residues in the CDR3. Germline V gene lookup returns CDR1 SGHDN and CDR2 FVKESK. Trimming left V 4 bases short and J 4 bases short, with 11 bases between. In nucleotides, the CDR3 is TGTGCCAGCAGCCGACTTGACGCATACGAGCAGTACTTC. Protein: CASSRLDAYEQYF.

CDR3 loop: CASSSGTSGILETQYF. The CDR3 bases are TGTGCCAGCAGCTCCGGGACTAGCGGGATTTTAGAGACCCAGTACTTC. J is TRBJ2-5 and V is TRBV5-6; 13 bases align to TRBD2. CDR3 length equals 16 residues. Germline V gene lookup returns CDR1 SGHDT and CDR2 YYEEEE. Trimming removed 3 bases from V and 4 bases from J; junction bases left unmatched: 6.

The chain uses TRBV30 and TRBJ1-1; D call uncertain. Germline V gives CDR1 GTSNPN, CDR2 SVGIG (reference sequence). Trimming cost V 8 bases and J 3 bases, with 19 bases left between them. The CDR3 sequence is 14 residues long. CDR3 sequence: CAGNSEDWYTEAFF. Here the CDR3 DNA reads TGTGCCGGGAACAGTGAGGATTGGTACACTGAAGCTTTCTTT.